This T cell receptor (beta chain) came from a study of blood T cell repertoires in COVID-19. About the research overall: Acute and convalescent COVID-19 specimens originated in the United States, Italy and Spain.

CDR3 size: 14 residues. Germline trimming cut 6 bases from V and 9 bases from J; bases unmatched to any gene: 10. Germline V CDR1 and CDR2: MNHNY, SVGAGI (reference sequence). In the source study's methods: Amplification of reference gene primers provided the estimated nucleated cell counts. TCRdb's table, derived via immunoSEQ multiplex PCR, lists solely in-frame clones and lacks some. D and trimming were read from the DNA, whereas the V and J calls and clone size are those reported in that table. The table lists more than 65,000 clones, 65% to 90% of them singletons. The chain combines TRBV6-6 with TRBJ2-4, with 8 bases fitting TRBD1. The sequence was collected from a man aged 25-45 years with COVID-19, enrolled during active disease. The specimen sequenced was peripheral blood. CDR3 coding DNA: TGTGCCAGCAGCTTATCAGGGGGCTCGGGCATTCAGTACTTC. Encoded protein: CASSLSGGSGIQYF.